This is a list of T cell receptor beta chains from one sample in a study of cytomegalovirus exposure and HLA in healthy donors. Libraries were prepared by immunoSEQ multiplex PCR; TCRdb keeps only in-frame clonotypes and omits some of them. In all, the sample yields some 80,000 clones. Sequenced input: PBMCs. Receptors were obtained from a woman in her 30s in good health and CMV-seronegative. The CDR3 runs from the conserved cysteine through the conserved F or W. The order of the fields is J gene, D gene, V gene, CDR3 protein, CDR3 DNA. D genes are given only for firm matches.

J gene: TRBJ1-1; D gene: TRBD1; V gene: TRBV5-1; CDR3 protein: CASSSGQGGNTEAFF; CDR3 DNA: TGCGCCAGCAGCTCGGGACAGGGAGGGAACACTGAAGCTTTCTTT
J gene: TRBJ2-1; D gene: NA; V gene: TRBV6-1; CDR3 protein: CASRGTGKNNEQFF; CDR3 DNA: TGTGCCAGCAGAGGAACGGGAAAGAACAATGAGCAGTTCTTC
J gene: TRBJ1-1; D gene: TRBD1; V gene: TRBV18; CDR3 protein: CASSPTGQGAVGTEAFF; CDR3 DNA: TGTGCCAGCTCACCCACCGGACAGGGGGCCGTGGGCACTGAAGCTTTCTTT
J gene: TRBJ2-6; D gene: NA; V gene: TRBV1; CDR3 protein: CTSSQVTGLGANVLTF; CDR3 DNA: TGCACCAGCAGCCAAGTAACAGGGTTAGGGGCCAACGTCCTGACTTTC
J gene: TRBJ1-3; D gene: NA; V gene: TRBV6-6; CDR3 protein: CASSYDRSGNTIYF; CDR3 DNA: TGTGCCAGCAGTTACGATAGATCTGGAAACACCATATATTTT
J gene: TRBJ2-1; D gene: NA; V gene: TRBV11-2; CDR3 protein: CASSLPQGGKSYHEQFF; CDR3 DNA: TGTGCCAGCAGCCTCCCCCAGGGGGGTAAATCTTATCATGAGCAGTTCTTC
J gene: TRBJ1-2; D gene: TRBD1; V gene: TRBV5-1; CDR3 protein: CASSPGQGYGYTF; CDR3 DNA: TGCGCCAGCAGCCCCGGACAGGGCTATGGCTACACCTTC
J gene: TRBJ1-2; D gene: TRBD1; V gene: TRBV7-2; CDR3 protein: CASSLATFGTGYGYTF; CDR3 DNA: TGTGCCAGCAGCTTAGCAACTTTCGGGACAGGCTATGGCTACACCTTC
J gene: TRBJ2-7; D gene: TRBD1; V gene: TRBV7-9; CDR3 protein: CASSSTHLDRGIYEQYF; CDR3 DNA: TGTGCCAGCAGCTCTACGCATCTTGACAGGGGGATCTACGAGCAGTACTTC
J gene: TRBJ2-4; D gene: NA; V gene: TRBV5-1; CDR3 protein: CASSVGCQYF; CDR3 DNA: TGCGCAAGCAGCGTCGGGTGCCAGTACTTC